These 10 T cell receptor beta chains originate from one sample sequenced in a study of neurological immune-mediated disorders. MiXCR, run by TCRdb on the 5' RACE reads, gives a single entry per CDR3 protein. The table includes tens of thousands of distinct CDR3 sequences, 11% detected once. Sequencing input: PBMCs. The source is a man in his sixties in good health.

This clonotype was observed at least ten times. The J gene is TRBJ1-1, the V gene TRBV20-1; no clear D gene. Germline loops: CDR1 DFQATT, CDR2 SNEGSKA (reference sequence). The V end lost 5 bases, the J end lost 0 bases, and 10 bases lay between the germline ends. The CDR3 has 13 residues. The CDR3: CSAPGRMNTEAFF. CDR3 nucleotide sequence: TGCAGTGCTCCAGGACGGATGAACACTGAAGCTTTCTTT.

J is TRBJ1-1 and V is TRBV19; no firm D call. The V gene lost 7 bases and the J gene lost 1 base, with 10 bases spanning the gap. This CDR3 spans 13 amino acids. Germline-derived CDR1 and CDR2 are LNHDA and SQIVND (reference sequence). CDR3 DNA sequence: TGTGCCAGTATTCTCCAGGAGAACACTGAAGCTTTCTTT. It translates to CASILQENTEAFF.

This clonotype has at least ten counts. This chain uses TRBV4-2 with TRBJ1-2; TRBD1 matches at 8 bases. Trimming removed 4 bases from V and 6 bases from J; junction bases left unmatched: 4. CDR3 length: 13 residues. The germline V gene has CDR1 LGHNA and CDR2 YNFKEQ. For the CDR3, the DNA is TGTGCCAGCAGCCTTAACAGGGGGGATGGCTACACCTTC. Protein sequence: CASSLNRGDGYTF.

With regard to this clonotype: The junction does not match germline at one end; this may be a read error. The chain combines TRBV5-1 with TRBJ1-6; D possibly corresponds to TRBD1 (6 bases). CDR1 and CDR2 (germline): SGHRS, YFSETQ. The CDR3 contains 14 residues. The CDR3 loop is CASRSGQYSSPLQF. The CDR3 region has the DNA TGCGCCAGCAGATCCGGACAGTACTCTTCACCCCTCCAATTT.

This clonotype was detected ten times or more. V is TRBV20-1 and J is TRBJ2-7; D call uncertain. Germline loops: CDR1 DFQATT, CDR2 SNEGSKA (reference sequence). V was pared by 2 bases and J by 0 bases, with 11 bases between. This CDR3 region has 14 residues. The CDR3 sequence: CSARSQGHSYEQYF. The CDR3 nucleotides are TGCAGTGCTAGAAGTCAAGGGCACTCCTACGAGCAGTACTTC.

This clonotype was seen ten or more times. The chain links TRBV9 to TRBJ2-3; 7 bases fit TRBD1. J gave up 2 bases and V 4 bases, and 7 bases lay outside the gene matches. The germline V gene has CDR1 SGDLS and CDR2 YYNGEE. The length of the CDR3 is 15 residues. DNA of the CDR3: TGTGCCAGCAGCCCTCGGACAGGAGACACAGATACGCAGTATTTT. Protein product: CASSPRTGDTDTQYF.

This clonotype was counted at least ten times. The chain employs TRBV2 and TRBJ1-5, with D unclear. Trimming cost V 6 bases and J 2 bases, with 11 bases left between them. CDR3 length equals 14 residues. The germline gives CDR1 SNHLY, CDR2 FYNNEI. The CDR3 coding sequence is TGTGCCAGCAGCGCACCTGCGGGCAATCAGCCCCAGCATTTT. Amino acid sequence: CASSAPAGNQPQHF.

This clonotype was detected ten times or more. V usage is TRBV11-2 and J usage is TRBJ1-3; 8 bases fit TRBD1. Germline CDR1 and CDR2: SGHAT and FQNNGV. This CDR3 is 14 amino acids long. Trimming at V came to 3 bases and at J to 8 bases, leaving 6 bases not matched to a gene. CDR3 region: CASSLQGARHTIYF. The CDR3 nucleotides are TGTGCCAGCAGCTTGCAGGGGGCGCGTCACACCATATATTTT.

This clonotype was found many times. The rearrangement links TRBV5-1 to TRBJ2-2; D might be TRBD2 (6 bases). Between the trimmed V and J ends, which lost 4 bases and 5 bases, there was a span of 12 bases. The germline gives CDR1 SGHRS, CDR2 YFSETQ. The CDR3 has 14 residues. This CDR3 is CASSPGDRTGELFF. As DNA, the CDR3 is TGCGCCAGCAGCCCGGGGGACCGTACCGGGGAGCTGTTTTTT.

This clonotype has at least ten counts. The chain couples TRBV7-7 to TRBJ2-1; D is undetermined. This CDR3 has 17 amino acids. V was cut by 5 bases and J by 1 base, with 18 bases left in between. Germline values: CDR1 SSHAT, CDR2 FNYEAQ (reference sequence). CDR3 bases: TGTGCCAGCAGCCCCAACTCCCCGCCGGGTTCCTACAATGAGCAGTTCTTC. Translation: CASSPNSPPGSYNEQFF.